The TCR beta chain described here comes from a study of OX40 agonist ivuxolimab in advanced cancers. Study summary: An anti-OX40 (CD134) antibody with agonistic activity, ivuxolimab, was administered to patients. Study results and limitations: Nonresponders included some who also had low normalized T-cell clonal expansion.

With 2 bases removed from V and 6 bases from J, the gap between germline ends came to 12 bases. The length of the CDR3 is 14 residues. Per the germline V gene, CDR1 is SGHTA and CDR2 is FQGNSA. The table came from immunoSEQ multiplex PCR; TCRdb's copy has only in-frame clones and leaves some out. The table shows roughly 88,000 clones, with 70% to 90% occurring only once. A word on this clone: The antigen is unknown.

The source of this sequence is an adult with an advanced solid tumor such as melanoma, head and neck, liver or kidney cancer. Sequenced here: CD4+ or CD8+ T cells sorted from blood, sampled in a trial of the OX40 agonist ivuxolimab. This rearrangement joins TRBV7-2 to TRBJ2-3, with D tentatively TRBD2 (7 bases). The CDR3 here is CASSLLRGRDTQYF. The CDR3 bases are TGTGCCAGCAGCTTATTGCGGGGGCGGGATACGCAGTATTTT. Full variable domain (rest looked up from reference TRBV7-2 and TRBJ2-3): GAGVSQSPSNKVTEKGKDVELRCDPISGHTALYWYRQSLGQGLEFLIYFQGNSAPDKSGLPSDRFSAERTGGSVSTLTIQRTQQEDSAVYLCASSLLRGRDTQYFGPGTRLTVL.